This TCR beta chain was retrieved from a study of blood T cells in healthy people across ages (dated by TCRdb to 2013 to 2016). In terms of the full investigation: Template switching captured roughly one uniquely barcoded TCR beta cDNA molecule per two T cells in model experiments. Age-related changes in TCR beta repertoire diversity were measured in the study by deep sequencing normalized with unique cDNA molecular identifiers. For two donors (one aged 18 to 30 and one aged 80 or older), the study analyzed two additional independent replicas of 1 million unique cDNA reads from the same blood draw. Four age groups were formed from the donors: young (average about 16 years), middle-aged (approximately 39), aged (more than 55) and long-lived (around 80). To avoid experimental bias, donors of different ages were distributed randomly across sequencing lanes.

The donors were roughly 39 Caucasian individuals from Russia, aged roughly 6 to 90 years, who were systemically healthy. Each donor gave 8 to 10 milliliters of peripheral blood, collected into EDTA-treated Vacutainer tubes. PBMCs were isolated by Ficoll-Paque density-gradient centrifugation, with at least 7 million obtained per sample. Trizol reagent was used to extract total RNA from the PBMCs, yielding at least 5.5 micrograms per sample. Naive CD45RAhigh/CD27high T cell percentages were measured by flow cytometry on a PBMC aliquot from every donor. On this clonotype: Its cognate antigen has yet to be identified. At one of its ends the junction is not consistent with the germline gene, which may arise from a read error.

Library creation used 5' RACE. A second PCR of roughly 7 to 12 cycles was run with a J-beta primer mix and a sample-barcoded 5' primer. Each TCR beta cDNA molecule received a unique molecular identifier from a template-switch 5' adaptor carrying 12 random nucleotides. Each sample yielded at least 2.5 million CDR3-containing paired-end reads. First-strand cDNA synthesis was performed from all RNA using the Mint cDNA synthesis kit, with priming by a TRBC-specific oligonucleotide. Following uracil-DNA glycosylase treatment, a first 18-cycle PCR with universal primers M1SS and BC2_uni_R was performed on all cDNA. Per the authors' processing: For normalization, 1 million high-quality reads, each with a distinct molecular identifier, were randomly selected from each sample. Reads with shared molecular identifiers were discarded instead of being binned into consensus sequences. MiTCR, with a Q25 quality threshold and the strictest error-elimination algorithm, was used for CDR3 identification, clonotype clustering and error correction. Lower-bound total TCR beta diversity was estimated with a nonparametric unseen species model using Euler transformation. TCRdb cleaned the public reads at Q25 with fastp, built clones with MiXCR and kept in-frame beta chains. All rows with the same CDR3 protein become a single entry with the most common DNA and genes. These V and J calls are TCRdb output, not the study's own analysis. The sample yields 1.5 million to 2 million distinct CDR3 sequences; about two fifths were counted once. Jointly, the top ten make up about 21% of the sample.

From the cysteine up to the phenylalanine, the CDR3 has a length of 13 residues. The retained sequence is limited to the CDR3, 39 bases, with the frame set at the first base. The germline V gene encodes CDR1 SGHAT and CDR2 FQNNGV. The research as a whole found: Donor CMV infection status was unknown, potentially confounding age-related changes in expanded clonotypes. Observed TCR beta diversity correlated strongly with the percentage of naive T cells measured by flow cytometry. Estimates of total diversity based on one million sequenced T cells were considered lower bounds and underestimates. Since profiling was done on bulk unsorted PBMCs, naive and antigen-experienced compartments could not be conclusively compared. Observed TCR beta diversity per million T cells fell roughly linearly with age, and a significant reduction was already apparent by age about 36. Compared with the aged group, more naive CD4+ T cells, fewer expanded clones and increased TCR diversity were shown by the long-lived group, suggesting age selection.

The clonotype originates from a human donor in good health. The sample was blood. The rearrangement joined TRBV11-2 to TRBJ1-1; the D gene cannot be resolved reliably. The CDR3 protein is CASRADLNAEAFF. Here is the DNA: TGTGCCAGTCGGGCAGACCTGAACGCTGAAGCTTTCTTT. The reference TRBV11-2 and TRBJ1-1 proteins fill in what lies around the CDR3, so the full variable domain reads EAGVAQSPRYKIIEKRQSVAFWCNPISGHATLYWYQQILGQGPKLLIQFQNNGVVDDSQLPKDRFSAERLKGVDSTLKIQPAKLEDSAVYLCASRADLNAEAFFGQGTRLTVV.